This T cell receptor (beta chain) was recorded in a study of T cells in localized non-small cell lung cancer. Here immunoSEQ multiplex PCR was the method, and the copy in TCRdb shows in-frame clones only, minus some. In the table there are thousands of clones, approximately 25% of which are singletons. This clone is termed medium-sized (0.01 to 0.1%). CDR1 is MNHGY and CDR2 is SAAAGT in the germline V gene. The V segment lost 5 bases and the J segment 1 base; nucleotides outside the gene matches: 7. The CDR3 is 16 amino acids. Source: lung tumor tissue, taken before any cancer treatment. This chain joins TRBV6-8 and TRBJ1-5, with 8 positions matching TRBD1. The clonotype was recovered from a female donor of 60 years or more with stage I lung adenocarcinoma. The CDR3 DNA reads as TGTGCCAGCAGTACCTGGGGACAGGACAGCAATCAGCCCCAGCATTTT. This gives the protein CASSTWGQDSNQPQHF.